Listed below are T cell receptor beta chains from one sample, sequenced in a study of blood T cell repertoires in COVID-19. The repertoire was sequenced with immunoSEQ multiplex PCR; TCRdb's copy has only in-frame clones and lacks some. The sample carries a few hundred thousand clones, around 85% recorded once. Sequenced input: peripheral blood. The receptors were gathered from a woman in her late teens or twenties with acute or convalescent COVID-19. Each CDR3 is given with its conserved first and last residue. D genes are given only for firm matches. Size is stated for part of the rows, as once, few or many counts, or as a class when the clone is expanded.

-,-,TRBJ1-1,TRBV6-5,TGTGCCAGCAGTCTTCGCAGGGACACTGAAGCTTTCTTT,CASSLRRDTEAFF
-,-,TRBJ1-4,TRBV9,TGTGCCAGCAGCGTAGGGGGAGGGGCCGGGGCTAATGAAAAACTGTTTTTT,CASSVGGGAGANEKLFF
-,TRBD1,TRBJ1-3,TRBV6-5,TGTGCCAGCAGCCGGGACAGCCGCTCTGGAAACACCATATATTTT,CASSRDSRSGNTIYF
-,-,TRBJ2-3,TRBV6-4,TGTGCCAGCAGTGAATCAAGGGGGGATACGCAGTATTTT,CASSESRGDTQYF
-,-,TRBJ2-7,TRBV4-1,TGCGCCAGCAGCGACAGATTCTCCTACGAGCAGTACTTC,CASSDRFSYEQYF
once,-,TRBJ1-1,TRBV20-1,TGCAGTGCTAGTGGACGGACAAACACTGAAGCTTTCTTT,CSASGRTNTEAFF
-,-,TRBJ1-1,TRBV27,TGTGCCAGCAGTAAGTCGGACTCCCCGGAGAGGGAAGCTTTCTTT,CASSKSDSPEREAFF
-,TRBD1,TRBJ1-2,TRBV29-1,TGCAGCGTACTACAGGGGGCATCCCTATATGGCTACACCTTC,CSVLQGASLYGYTF
-,-,TRBJ1-1,TRBV19,TGTGCCAGTAGTATTGGGAGGGCAGGTCAAGCGGGAGCTTTCTTT,CASSIGRAGQAGAFF
-,-,TRBJ2-2,TRBV4-1,TGCGCCAGCAGACGAACATCGTGGGCTTTGGACACCGGGGAGCTGTTTTTT,CASRRTSWALDTGELFF
-,-,TRBJ1-2,TRBV9,TGTGCCAGCAGCGTAGTCCCCTCCGGGACAACGGACCTGAACTATGGCTACACCTTC,CASSVVPSGTTDLNYGYTF
-,TRBD2,TRBJ2-2,TRBV5-1,TGCGCCAGCAGCGCCACCGGGACTAGAAAGGCCGGGGAGCTGTTTTTT,CASSATGTRKAGELFF
-,-,TRBJ1-1,TRBV6-5,TGTGCCAGCAGTTACCAGGGGAACACTGAAGCTTTCTTT,CASSYQGNTEAFF
-,TRBD2,TRBJ2-1,TRBV5-1,TGCGCCAGCGCCGACCTAGCGGGAGACAACGGGGAGCAGTTCTTC,CASADLAGDNGEQFF
-,TRBD2,TRBJ2-5,TRBV4-1,TGCGCCAGCAGCCAAGGGACTAGCGGGGGTGAGACCCAGTACTTC,CASSQGTSGGETQYF
-,-,TRBJ2-6,TRBV7-3,TGTGCCAGCAGCTTTGAGGATAGGGGGGCCAACGTCCTGACTTTC,CASSFEDRGANVLTF
-,-,TRBJ1-2,TRBV19,TGTGCCAGTAGTACATCCCCAGGGAGGACGAACTATGGCTACACCTTC,CASSTSPGRTNYGYTF
-,TRBD1,TRBJ1-2,TRBV7-6,TGTGCCAGCAGCCCCGACAGGGGGTCGGTCTATGGCTACACCTTC,CASSPDRGSVYGYTF
-,TRBD1,TRBJ1-6,TRBV27,TGTGCCAGCAGCCGCCCCCGGGACAGGACTTCACCCCTCCACTTT,CASSRPRDRTSPLHF
-,-,TRBJ2-3,TRBV18,TGTGCCAGCTCACCCAAGAGAATCAGCACAGATACGCAGTATTTT,CASSPKRISTDTQYF
once,-,TRBJ1-1,TRBV12-3/TRBV12-4,TGTGCCAGCAGTGAGGGGGTGGTCACTGAAGCTTTCTTT,CASSEGVVTEAFF
-,-,TRBJ1-1,TRBV28,TGTGCCAGCAACCCGGCTGGGAGTCGTGCGAACACTGAAGCTTTCTTT,CASNPAGSRANTEAFF
-,-,TRBJ2-3,TRBV7-9,TGTGCCAGCAGCCCCCGGGATAGCACAGATACGCAGTATTTT,CASSPRDSTDTQYF